The rows below give T cell receptor beta chains drawn from one sample of a study of blood T cell repertoires in COVID-19. The method was immunoSEQ multiplex PCR; TCRdb's version includes in-frame clones alone and lacks a portion of them. This sample has some 300,000 clones, with just under 85% found just once. The sample was peripheral blood. The receptors shown here come from a woman between 50 and 59 years old with active or convalescent COVID-19. Each CDR3 is given with its conserved first and last residue. Each record gives: J gene, clone size, D gene, V gene, CDR3 DNA, CDR3 protein. A D gene is named only where the DNA matches it firmly. Expanded clones get a size class; other rows say once, few or many, or leave the size out.

>TRBJ2-5|.|.|TRBV5-5
TGTGCCAGCAGCTTGGTCGGTAGCTTCGAGACCCAGTACTTC
CASSLVGSFETQYF
>TRBJ1-2|.|TRBD1|TRBV28
TGTGCCAGCAGTCCCCCAGGGGGCTATGGCTACACCTTC
CASSPPGGYGYTF
>TRBJ1-3|.|.|TRBV11-2
TGTGCCAGCAGCCTAGGGCGGGTTGGAAACACCATATATTTT
CASSLGRVGNTIYF
>TRBJ2-3|.|TRBD2|TRBV19
TGTGCCTGTACCTCGGGGGGGGCGGGAGGGCGGCGCACAGATACGCAGTATTTT
CACTSGGAGGRRTDTQYF
>TRBJ2-1|.|.|TRBV6-2/TRBV6-3
TGTGCCAGCAGTTACTCAATAGTCGGTGAGCAGTTCTTC
CASSYSIVGEQFF
>TRBJ1-2|.|.|TRBV3-1/TRBV3-2
TGTGCCAGCAGCCAAGTAAGGGGGACCGGGGGCTACACCTTC
CASSQVRGTGGYTF
>TRBJ2-4|.|.|TRBV4-1
TGCGCCAGCAGAGGACTAGCCAAAAACATTCAGTACTTC
CASRGLAKNIQYF
>TRBJ1-1|once|TRBD1|TRBV28
TGTGCCAGCAGTGCAGAGGGACAGAGATACCTGAACACTGAAGCTTTCTTT
CASSAEGQRYLNTEAFF
>TRBJ1-5|.|.|TRBV19
TGTGCCAGTAGTACCCTAGGACAGTCTCTTAATCAGCCCCAGCATTTT
CASSTLGQSLNQPQHF
>TRBJ1-4|.|TRBD1|TRBV6-5
TGTGCCAGCTTAGCGGGACAGAGGAATGAAAAACTGTTTTTT
CASLAGQRNEKLFF
>TRBJ1-2|.|.|TRBV19
TGTGCCAGTAGTATGGGGGCAGTGGATAACTATGGCTACACCTTC
CASSMGAVDNYGYTF
>TRBJ2-1|once|.|TRBV27
TGTGCCAGCAGTTCTTCCCGGGGGTACAATGAGCAGTTCTTC
CASSSSRGYNEQFF
>TRBJ2-7|.|TRBD2|TRBV5-1
TGCGCCAGCAGCTTGGTAGCGGGAGGTCCCATGGAGCAGTACTTC
CASSLVAGGPMEQYF
>TRBJ2-1|.|TRBD2|TRBV19
TGTGCCAGTAGAGGGCTAGCGGAGGGGTACAATGAGCAGTTCTTC
CASRGLAEGYNEQFF
>TRBJ2-2|.|.|TRBV11-2
TGTGCCAGCAGCCCGGGACTGACGAACACCGGGGAGCTGTTTTTT
CASSPGLTNTGELFF
>TRBJ1-3|few|.|TRBV21-1
TGTGCCAGCAGCAAACCCTCTGCCGGGAACACCATATATTTT
CASSKPSAGNTIYF
>TRBJ1-5|few|.|TRBV6-5
TGTGCCAGCAGCGTTCTCGGGGTCGATCAGCCCCAGCATTTT
CASSVLGVDQPQHF
>TRBJ1-1|.|.|TRBV7-2
TGTGCCAGCAGCCCGAGAGGGCTGAACACTGAAGCTTTCTTT
CASSPRGLNTEAFF
>TRBJ2-2|once|TRBD1|TRBV11-2
TGTGCCAGCAGACGACAGGGGTCGAACACCGGGGAGCTGTTTTTT
CASRRQGSNTGELFF
>TRBJ2-7|.|TRBD2|TRBV5-1
TGCGCCAGCAGCTCGGGGACTAGCGGTTTCTCCTACGAGCAGTACTTC
CASSSGTSGFSYEQYF
>TRBJ1-4|once|.|TRBV7-9
TGTGCCAGCAGCAAGAGAACTCTTAATGAAAAACTGTTTTTT
CASSKRTLNEKLFF
>TRBJ1-3|many|.|TRBV7-9
TGTGCCAGCAGCTTAGGTAGTTCTGGAAACACCATATATTTT
CASSLGSSGNTIYF
>TRBJ1-4|.|TRBD1|TRBV18
TGTGCCAGCTCACTACAGGGGACTAATGAAAAACTGTTTTTT
CASSLQGTNEKLFF
>TRBJ1-1|.|TRBD1|TRBV5-1
TGCGCCAGCAGCGCCGGGACAGGGAGCACTGAAGCTTTCTTT
CASSAGTGSTEAFF
>TRBJ1-3|once|.|TRBV21-1
TGTGCCAGCAGCAAACCGGACAGTCCCTCTGGAAACACCATATATTTT
CASSKPDSPSGNTIYF
>TRBJ1-2|.|.|TRBV6-5
TGTGCCAGCGGGCAGGGTCTTGTCTATGGCTACACCTTC
CASGQGLVYGYTF
>TRBJ2-2|.|TRBD1|TRBV5-1
TGCGCCAGCAGCTTGAGGCCGGGACAGGGGAACACCGGGGAGCTGTTTTTT
CASSLRPGQGNTGELFF
>TRBJ2-2|.|.|TRBV12-2
TGTGCAAGTCGATCGACAGGGGGCTACGACACCGGGGAGCTGTTTTTT
CASRSTGGYDTGELFF
>TRBJ1-2|.|.|TRBV7-8
TGTGCCAGCAGCTTACTTCCGCGCTGGTATGGCTACACCTTC
CASSLLPRWYGYTF
>TRBJ2-1|.|TRBD2|TRBV13
TGTGCCAGCAGCGGCCTAGCGGGAGGGCCCAGTGAGCAGTTCTTC
CASSGLAGGPSEQFF
>TRBJ1-1|.|TRBD1|TRBV28
TGTGCCAGCAGTTTGTGGGCTTTACAGGGGACTGAAGCTTTCTTT
CASSLWALQGTEAFF
>TRBJ2-7|.|.|TRBV4-2
TGTGCCAGCAGCCAAGATAGGAGGGCCCCTCCCTACGAGCAGTACTTC
CASSQDRRAPPYEQYF
>TRBJ2-7|.|TRBD2|TRBV7-2
TGTGCCAGCAGCTTAGCCCCGGGACTAGCGGGAGGATTCTACGAGCAGTACTTC
CASSLAPGLAGGFYEQYF
>TRBJ1-5|once|.|TRBV28
TGTGCCAGCAGTCCCTGGGGTGGCCAGGGGTGTCAGCCCCAGCATTTT
CASSPWGGQGCQPQHF
>TRBJ1-5|.|TRBD1|TRBV3-1/TRBV3-2
TGTGCCAGCAGCCATGGGACAGGGGGGAGGCCCCAGCATTTT
CASSHGTGGRPQHF
>TRBJ1-1|.|.|TRBV11-2
TGTGCCAGCAGCTTCCCTATGAACACTGAAGCTTTCTTT
CASSFPMNTEAFF
>TRBJ2-7|.|.|TRBV27
TGTGCCAGCAGTTACCGGAGGGGGGGCGAGCAGTACTTC
CASSYRRGGEQYF
>TRBJ1-2|.|.|TRBV7-2
TGTGCCAGCACCCCGGACAGAAACTATGGCTACACCTTC
CASTPDRNYGYTF
>TRBJ1-2|.|.|TRBV19
TGTGCCAGTAGGTTAGCGGGTGCTAACTATGGCTACACCTTC
CASRLAGANYGYTF
>TRBJ2-7|.|TRBD1|TRBV5-1
TGCGCCAGCAGCTTGGTAAGGGGGACAGGCCTGAATGAGCAGTACTTC
CASSLVRGTGLNEQYF
>TRBJ2-2|.|.|TRBV4-2
TGTGCCAGCAGCCAAACCCTTAGGGGGTCCCACACCGGGGAGCTGTTTTTT
CASSQTLRGSHTGELFF
>TRBJ1-1|.|.|TRBV12-3/TRBV12-4
TGTGCCAGCAGGCAGAGCCCTACAGGATTAGCTTTCTTT
CASRQSPTGLAFF
>TRBJ2-1|.|TRBD2|TRBV5-4
TGTGCCAGCAGCCTAGTTAGCGGGAGTAATGAGCAGTTCTTC
CASSLVSGSNEQFF
>TRBJ2-1|.|.|TRBV11-1
TGTGCCAGCTCGGGAGATACCTACAATGAGCAGTTCTTC
CASSGDTYNEQFF
>TRBJ2-1|.|TRBD1|TRBV25-1
TGTGCCAGCAGTGGACAGGGGGCGAATGAGCAGTTCTTC
CASSGQGANEQFF
>TRBJ2-1|.|TRBD2|TRBV5-1
TGCGCCAGCACCGTTACTAGCGGACTCTCCTACAATGAGCAGTTCTTC
CASTVTSGLSYNEQFF
>TRBJ1-2|.|.|TRBV7-2
TGTGCCAGCAGTCGCAAGGGGAGGGATGGCTACACCTTC
CASSRKGRDGYTF
>TRBJ1-2|.|TRBD1|TRBV2
TGTGCCAGCAGTGTATCTAGGGGGACAGTGGATGGCTACACCTTC
CASSVSRGTVDGYTF
>TRBJ1-5|once|.|TRBV28
TGTGCCAGCTCCGGGTCTCGCAATCAGCCCCAGCATTTT
CASSGSRNQPQHF
>TRBJ1-5|.|.|TRBV5-1
TGCGCCAGCAGCTTATCCGCAGGGAACAATCAGCCCCAGCATTTT
CASSLSAGNNQPQHF
>TRBJ2-7|.|TRBD2|TRBV30
TGTGCCTGGAGCCACCGGTGGACTAGCGGCTCCTACGAGCAGTACTTC
CAWSHRWTSGSYEQYF
>TRBJ2-1|.|TRBD1|TRBV6-2/TRBV6-3
TGTGCCAGCAGTTACATTAGACAGGGTGGCAATGAGCAGTTCTTC
CASSYIRQGGNEQFF
>TRBJ2-1|.|.|TRBV3-1/TRBV3-2
TGTGCCACGCAGTCTCGCCCCTCCTACAATGAGCAGTTCTTC
CATQSRPSYNEQFF
>TRBJ2-1|.|.|TRBV9
TGTGCCAGCAGCCCCATCTCGTCGTACAGGGACAATGAGCAGTTCTTC
CASSPISSYRDNEQFF